Listed here are 16 T cell receptor beta chains from one sample, sequenced in a study of shared clonotypes between healthy human individuals. CD45RO-negative, CCR7-selected cells formed the naive CD8 fraction, which excluded terminally differentiated effector memory CD45RA+ cells. Data came from immunoSEQ multiplex PCR; TCRdb stores just in-frame clones and leaves some out. The sample has 2 million to 2.5 million clones; approximately 94% are singletons. The sequencing input was naive CD8+ T cells from PBMCs. The receptors derive from a man aged 18 to 29 in good health. Some clones in this sample may be carry-over from other donors' samples.

As for this clone: Within the sample, other DNA sequences also encode this same CDR3. The chain is built from TRBV27 and TRBJ2-1, with D maybe TRBD2 (5 bases). Trimming removed 6 bases at V and 7 bases at J, with 10 bases between. The CDR3 runs to 12 residues. Germline V gene sequence: CDR1 MNHEY, CDR2 SMNVEV (reference sequence). CDR3 coding DNA: TGTGCCAGCAGCTTTCGCGGGAATGAGCAGTTCTTC. This sequence encodes CASSFRGNEQFF.

DNA for the CDR3: TGTGCCAGCAGCCTCCAGGGGGACTCCTACGAGCAGTACTTC. Its translation is CASSLQGDSYEQYF. The J gene is TRBJ2-7, the V gene TRBV25-1; 7 nucleotides align to TRBD1. CDR1 and CDR2 from the germline V gene are MGHDK and SYGVNS. The trim removed 6 bases at V and 0 bases at J, leaving 5 bases unmatched. The CDR3 totals 14 residues.

This clone has only one observation. The rearrangement links TRBV29-1 to TRBJ2-1, with a possible D match to TRBD2 (6 bases). Trimming stripped 6 bases from V and 0 bases from J, with 15 bases between. This CDR3 is built from 15 residues. The germline gives CDR1 SQVTM, CDR2 ANQGSEA. Here the CDR3 DNA reads TGCAGCGTACGTGGCGGGAAGAGCTCCTACAATGAGCAGTTCTTC. This gives the protein CSVRGGKSSYNEQFF.

The chain combines TRBV5-6 with TRBJ2-7; D perhaps matches TRBD2 (6 bases). The CDR3 has 14 residues. Trimming took off 0 bases at V and 2 bases at J, with 9 bases between the two ends. Looked up from germline, CDR1 is SGHDT and CDR2 is YYEEEE. The CDR3 is CASSLARDPYEQYF. The DNA for the CDR3 is TGTGCCAGCAGCTTGGCGCGGGATCCCTACGAGCAGTACTTC.

The genes are TRBV4-2 and TRBJ2-7; 11 nucleotides agree with TRBD2. Losses at the gene ends were 3 bases for V and 1 base for J; bases not matched to a gene: 14. This CDR3 spans 19 amino acids. The germline gives CDR1 LGHNA, CDR2 YNFKEQ. CDR3 DNA: TGTGCCAGCAGCCAGAACCCGGGACTAGCGGTAGACAGTTCCTACGAGCAGTACTTC. It codes for CASSQNPGLAVDSSYEQYF.

The gene calls are TRBV28 and TRBJ1-2; D uncertain. V lost 5 bases and J 7 bases, leaving 5 bases between the germline ends. The CDR3 is 10 residues long. Germline V gene data show CDR1 as MDHEN and CDR2 as SYDVKM. The CDR3 nucleotides are TGTGCCAGCAGTCGAACTGGCTACACCTTC. Its protein product is CASSRTGYTF.

This sequence joins TRBV5-1 and TRBJ2-7; D not certain. V was trimmed by 0 bases and J by 0 bases, leaving 10 bases between them. This CDR3 has 15 residues. Germline CDR1 is SGHRS and CDR2 is YFSETQ. The CDR3 DNA reads TGCGCCAGCAGCTTGGCGGCGCTGAACTCCTACGAGCAGTACTTC. Its translation: CASSLAALNSYEQYF.

The chain links TRBV7-8 to TRBJ2-5; TRBD1 agrees at 9 bases. The J call may be faulty, since TRBJ2-7 better matches the DNA end. This CDR3 is 16 amino acids long. The germline V gene encodes CDR1 SGHVS and CDR2 FQNEAQ. The CDR3 DNA reads as TGTGCCAGCACCCTAGTCCAGGGACAGGGATCCTACGAGCAGTACTTC. Amino acids: CASTLVQGQGSYEQYF.

Of note for this clone: Additional DNA sequences in this sample encode the identical CDR3. The chain employs TRBV5-6 and TRBJ2-7, with TRBD2 identical over 9 bases. Germline values: CDR1 SGHDT, CDR2 YYEEEE. The CDR3 totals 15 residues. V lost 0 bases to trimming and J lost 2 bases; unmatched junction nucleotides: 3. This chain's CDR3 is CASSLGLAGPYEQYF. The CDR3 DNA sequence: TGTGCCAGCAGCTTGGGTCTAGCGGGGCCCTACGAGCAGTACTTC.

V usage is TRBV11-2 and J usage is TRBJ1-1; TRBD1 matches at 9 bases. Germline CDR1 reads SGHAT; CDR2 reads FQNNGV. This CDR3 contains 14 residues. The trim removed 1 base at V and 11 bases at J, leaving 8 bases unmatched. The CDR3 sequence: CASSLAGQGSRAFF. In nucleotides, the CDR3 is TGTGCCAGCAGCTTAGCGGGACAGGGCTCAAGGGCTTTCTTT.

The chain carries TRBV11-3 and TRBJ2-7, with TRBD1 identical over 8 bases. CDR3 length: 16 amino acids. V was clipped by 2 bases and J by 5 bases; unmatched bases: 11. CDR1 is SGHNT, CDR2 YENEEA, per germline. Here the CDR3 reads CASSLRGQVRADEQYF. DNA for the CDR3: TGTGCCAGCAGCTTACGGGGACAGGTCCGGGCCGACGAGCAGTACTTC.

This clone was seen just once. The chain employs TRBV27 and TRBJ2-7; TRBD2 aligns across 13 bases. The CDR3 has 15 residues. Germline V gene sequence: CDR1 MNHEY, CDR2 SMNVEV (reference sequence). The trim removed 6 bases at V and 5 bases at J, leaving 7 bases unmatched. For the CDR3, the DNA is TGTGCCAGCAGACCGCTGGGACTAGCGGGAAACGAGCAGTACTTC. This encodes CASRPLGLAGNEQYF.

The V gene is TRBV10-3, the J gene TRBJ2-1; D is possibly TRBD1 (6 bases). This CDR3 region has 16 residues. The V end was cut by 0 bases, the J end by 5 bases, with 14 bases between. Germline values: CDR1 ENHRY, CDR2 SYGVKD. CDR3 in DNA: TGTGCCATCAGTGAGTCTGGCCTACAGGGACACAATGAGCAGTTCTTC. It yields the protein CAISESGLQGHNEQFF.

This clone was seen a single time. This chain joins TRBV6-5 and TRBJ2-7, with 7 bases matching TRBD2. Trimming cost V 6 bases and J 3 bases; bases outside gene matches: 8. Germline V CDR1 and CDR2: MNHEY, SVGAGI. CDR3 length: 14 residues. DNA of the CDR3: TGTGCCAGCAGCCCCGGCGGGGGATTCTACGAGCAGTACTTC. It is translated as CASSPGGGFYEQYF.

V gene TRBV6-1 combines with J gene TRBJ2-3; no reliable D call. There are 16 residues in the CDR3. V was clipped by 0 bases and J by 4 bases, with 14 bases between them. CDR1 is MNHNS and CDR2 is SASEGT in the germline V gene. The CDR3 sequence: CASSEAYSAFSDTQYF. The DNA of the CDR3 is TGTGCCAGCAGTGAAGCCTACTCAGCTTTCTCAGATACGCAGTATTTT.

J is TRBJ2-7 and V is TRBV7-2; D is unclear. Germline CDR1 SGHTA, CDR2 FQGNSA. The CDR3 sequence is 13 residues long. V was shortened by 7 bases and J by 2 bases, with 12 bases between the two germline ends. The CDR3, as DNA: TGTGCCAGCACCGACCGGGCGACCTACGAGCAGTACTTC. Amino acid sequence: CASTDRATYEQYF.